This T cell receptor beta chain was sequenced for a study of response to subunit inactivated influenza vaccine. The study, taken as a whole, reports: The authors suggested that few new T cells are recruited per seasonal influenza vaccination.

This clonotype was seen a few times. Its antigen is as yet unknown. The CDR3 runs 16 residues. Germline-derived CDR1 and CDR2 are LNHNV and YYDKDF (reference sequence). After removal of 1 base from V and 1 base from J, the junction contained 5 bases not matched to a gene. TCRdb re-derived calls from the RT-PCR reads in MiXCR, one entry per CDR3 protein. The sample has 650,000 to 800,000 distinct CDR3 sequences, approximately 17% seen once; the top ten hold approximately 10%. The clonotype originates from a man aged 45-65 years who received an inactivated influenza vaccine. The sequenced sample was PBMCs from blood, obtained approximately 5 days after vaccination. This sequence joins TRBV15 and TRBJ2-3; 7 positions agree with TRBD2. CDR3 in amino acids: CATSRGGGFGTDTQYF. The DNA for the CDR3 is TGTGCCACCAGCAGAGGGGGAGGGTTCGGCACAGATACGCAGTATTTT.